This is a list of T cell receptor beta chains from one sample in a study of cytomegalovirus exposure and HLA in healthy donors. Assay used: immunoSEQ multiplex PCR; TCRdb lists only in-frame clones, some missing. The repertoire consists of 250,000 or so clones, with around 85% occurring once and the leading ten covering about 1.2%. The sequencing input was PBMCs. Receptors were obtained from a human donor in good health. The CDR3 runs from the conserved cysteine through the conserved F or W. A D gene is named only where the DNA matches it firmly. The size entry is marked missing in some rows and otherwise reads once, few, many or a size class.

TRBD2,NA,TRBJ2-1,TRBV15,TGTGCCACCAGCAGGCCCGGGACTAGCGGCAGCTCCTACAATGAGCAGTTCTTC,CATSRPGTSGSSYNEQFF
TRBD1,NA,TRBJ2-5,TRBV5-6,TGTGCCAGCAGCTTGTTAGGCGGGACAGGGGGTAAAGAGACCCAGTACTTC,CASSLLGGTGGKETQYF
TRBD2,NA,TRBJ2-7,TRBV7-9,TGTTCCAGCAGCTTAGCGGGAGGGGGAAAAAAGCAGTACTTC,CSSSLAGGGKKQYF
TRBD1,NA,TRBJ2-7,TRBV5-1,TGCGCCAGCAGCCCGGGACAGGGCCCACACTACGAGCAGTACTTC,CASSPGQGPHYEQYF
NA,NA,TRBJ2-7,TRBV10-1,TGCGCCAGCAGTGAGTACAGCCTCTCCTCCTACGAGCAGTACTTC,CASSEYSLSSYEQYF
NA,NA,TRBJ1-4,TRBV7-9,TGTGCCAGCAGCCCAGGACTGATCTCAACTAATGAAAAACTGTTTTTT,CASSPGLISTNEKLFF
TRBD2,once,TRBJ2-7,TRBV9,TGTGCCAGCAACGGCGGGGGGCGGGACGAGCAGTACTTC,CASNGGGRDEQYF
TRBD2,NA,TRBJ2-1,TRBV29-1,TGCAGCGTTGAAGGGACTAGCGGAATTCTCTACAATGAGCAGTTCTTC,CSVEGTSGILYNEQFF
NA,once,TRBJ2-7,TRBV28,TGTGCCAGCACTGCGGGGGCCCTATTGTACGAGCAGTACTTC,CASTAGALLYEQYF
NA,NA,TRBJ1-5,TRBV7-8,TGTGCCAGCAGCGTCGTTGGTGGCGGGAGTCAGCCCCAGCATTTT,CASSVVGGGSQPQHF
NA,NA,TRBJ2-1,TRBV27,TGTGCCAGCGGGACAAGTATAGGGACTGAGCAGTTCTTC,CASGTSIGTEQFF
NA,NA,TRBJ2-5,TRBV2,TGTGCCAGCAGAGGGTCGGGGGAGACCCAGTACTTC,CASRGSGETQYF
TRBD1,NA,TRBJ2-5,TRBV25-1,TGTGCCAGCAGTGCTCCGGGACAGGGGGCTGGGACCCAGTACTTC,CASSAPGQGAGTQYF
NA,once,TRBJ2-7,TRBV10-2,TGCGCCAGCAGTCGTAGTAGCGGTTACGAGCAGTACTTC,CASSRSSGYEQYF
NA,NA,TRBJ2-7,TRBV19,TGTGCCAGTAGTAGGGGGGTCAGCTACGAGCAGTACTTC,CASSRGVSYEQYF
TRBD1,NA,TRBJ1-2,TRBV6-5,TGTGCCAGCAGGCTTCCTGGGGACAGGGAAGGCTACACCTTC,CASRLPGDREGYTF
NA,NA,TRBJ1-2,TRBV4-3,TGCGCCAGCAGCCAAGTTTTCCAGGGAAACACCTATGGCTACACCTTC,CASSQVFQGNTYGYTF
TRBD1,NA,TRBJ1-2,TRBV7-9,TGTGCCAGCACCCCCCGGACAGGGCTTAACTATGGCTACACCTTC,CASTPRTGLNYGYTF
TRBD1,NA,TRBJ1-2,TRBV6-1,TGTGCCATACCGGGACAGGGGTTCTATGGCTACACCTTC,CAIPGQGFYGYTF
TRBD1,NA,TRBJ1-5,TRBV5-5,TGTGCCAGCAGCTCCGGACAGGACACCCGGCCCCAGCATTTT,CASSSGQDTRPQHF
TRBD1,NA,TRBJ2-7,TRBV27,TGTGCCAGCAGTCTAAGGGGACAGGTTCCCTACGAGCAGTACTTC,CASSLRGQVPYEQYF
NA,NA,TRBJ2-5,TRBV7-3,TGTGCCAGCAGCTCCCGTGGCGGTAACCAAGAGACCCAGTACTTC,CASSSRGGNQETQYF
NA,NA,TRBJ2-7,TRBV7-2,TGTGCCAGCAGCCAACAGGGAAGCTCCTACGAGCAGTACTTC,CASSQQGSSYEQYF
NA,NA,TRBJ2-3,TRBV10-3,TGTGCCATTACTACCGGGACTAGCACAGATACGCAGTATTTT,CAITTGTSTDTQYF
TRBD1,NA,TRBJ2-7,TRBV19,TGTGCCAGTAGTATTTTGGGACAGGGGGCCTACGAGCAGTACTTC,CASSILGQGAYEQYF
NA,once,TRBJ2-7,TRBV13,TGTGCCAGCAGACGCGGGGGCTCCTCCTACGAGCAGTACTTC,CASRRGGSSYEQYF
TRBD1,NA,TRBJ2-5,TRBV25-1,TGTGCCAGCAGTGAGCCCGGGACAGTGGAGACCCAGTACTTC,CASSEPGTVETQYF
TRBD2,few,TRBJ2-1,TRBV10-2,TGCGCCAGCAGTGACCCAGGGACTAGCGGGAGGTACCACCATGAGCAGTTCTTC,CASSDPGTSGRYHHEQFF
TRBD1,NA,TRBJ1-4,TRBV4-2,TGTGCCAGCAGCAGACAGGGGGGCGAAAAACTGTTTTTT,CASSRQGGEKLFF
NA,few,TRBJ1-2,TRBV6-5,TGTGCCAGCAGTTACGGGGGGGACTATGGCTACACCTTC,CASSYGGDYGYTF
NA,few,TRBJ2-7,TRBV19,TGTGCCAGTAGTGATGTGTTAGCCTACGAGCAGTACTTC,CASSDVLAYEQYF
TRBD1,NA,TRBJ2-5,TRBV28,TGTGCCAGCAGTTCCGGGACAGGAGTCCAAGAGACCCAGTACTTC,CASSSGTGVQETQYF
TRBD1,NA,TRBJ2-7,TRBV4-1,TGCGCCAGCAGCCAAAGAGGAATAACAGGGGGGCCCTCCTACGAGCAGTACTTC,CASSQRGITGGPSYEQYF
TRBD1,NA,TRBJ1-2,TRBV5-1,TGCGCCAGCAGCTTGGCCGTACGTACAGGGGTCCATGGCTACACCTTC,CASSLAVRTGVHGYTF
NA,NA,TRBJ2-2,TRBV9,TGTGCCAGCAGCGTCGGGGTGAACACCGGGGAGCTGTTTTTT,CASSVGVNTGELFF
NA,NA,TRBJ1-1,TRBV7-2,TGTGCCAGCACCGTAGAGACAGGCGCCACTGAAGCTTTCTTT,CASTVETGATEAFF
NA,medium-sized,TRBJ1-2,TRBV4-1,TGCGCCAGCAGCCCCCAGGGTAACTATGGCTACACCTTC,CASSPQGNYGYTF
NA,NA,TRBJ2-6,TRBV7-9,TGTGCCAGCAGCTTAGGACAAAGCTCTGGGGCCAACGTCCTGACTTTC,CASSLGQSSGANVLTF
NA,NA,TRBJ2-7,TRBV9,TGTGCCAGCAGCGTAGATTTGGGGGCAGGGGATTTATACGAGCAGTACTTC,CASSVDLGAGDLYEQYF
NA,NA,TRBJ1-4,TRBV28,TGTGCCAGCAGTGTCCCCCGAGGGGGGGTGGGCGAAAAACTGTTTTTT,CASSVPRGGVGEKLFF
TRBD1,NA,TRBJ1-1,TRBV6-5,TGTGCCAGCATAGAGACAGGGAAGATGGCTGAAGCTTTCTTT,CASIETGKMAEAFF
NA,few,TRBJ1-1,TRBV27,TGTGCCAGCAGTTTACCTAACACTGAAGCTTTCTTT,CASSLPNTEAFF
TRBD2,NA,TRBJ2-7,TRBV27,TGTGCCAGCAGTCCCCGGGGGGGGGCCTCCTACGAGCAGTACTTC,CASSPRGGASYEQYF
TRBD1,NA,TRBJ1-5,TRBV19,TGTGCCAGTAGTTCCGGGACAGCTAATCAGCCCCAGCATTTT,CASSSGTANQPQHF
NA,NA,TRBJ2-5,TRBV19,TGTGCCAGTAGTTCCGACAGTTTTGCGGAGACCCAGTACTTC,CASSSDSFAETQYF
TRBD2,NA,TRBJ2-7,TRBV14,TGTGCCAGCAGCCAATTCCGCGCGGCGGGAGGGAACTCCTACGAGCAGTACTTC,CASSQFRAAGGNSYEQYF
NA,NA,TRBJ1-4,TRBV5-8,TGTGCCAGCAGCTCGCCGGCCGCCGGGCGGGCAACTAATGAAAAACTGTTTTTT,CASSSPAAGRATNEKLFF
NA,once,TRBJ2-7,TRBV18,TGTGCCAGCTCGCATCTCAGGGAAACCTACGAGCAGTACTTC,CASSHLRETYEQYF
NA,NA,TRBJ2-1,TRBV9,TGTGCCAGCAGCGTAGAACCCGGTACCTACAATGAGCAGTTCTTC,CASSVEPGTYNEQFF
NA,NA,TRBJ2-1,TRBV7-3,TGTGCCAGCAGCTCGGGACTCCGCAATGAGCAGTTCTTC,CASSSGLRNEQFF
NA,NA,TRBJ2-6,TRBV6-6,TGTGCTCTTACAGACCTGACCTCCTCTGGGGCCAACGTCCTGACTTTC,CALTDLTSSGANVLTF
NA,NA,TRBJ1-4,TRBV11-1,TGTGCCAGCAGCACCCGACAGGAAGCAACTAATGAAAAACTGTTTTTT,CASSTRQEATNEKLFF
TRBD1,once,TRBJ1-2,TRBV19,TGTGCCAGTAGTTCCGAACCGGGACAGGGTTACTATGGCTACACCTTC,CASSSEPGQGYYGYTF
TRBD2,NA,TRBJ2-5,TRBV28,TGTGCCAGCAGTTTAACCATCCGGGAGGGCCCGGAGACCCAGTACTTC,CASSLTIREGPETQYF
NA,NA,TRBJ2-5,TRBV2,TGTGCCAGCAGTTTGACAGAGGAGACCCAGTACTTC,CASSLTEETQYF
TRBD2,NA,TRBJ2-1,TRBV7-3,TGTGCCAGCAGGGGAGGGGGGACTAGCAGGGATGAGCAGTTCTTC,CASRGGGTSRDEQFF
TRBD1,few,TRBJ2-7,TRBV28,TGTGCCAGCAGTTACACGGGACAGCACTACGAGCAGTACTTC,CASSYTGQHYEQYF
NA,NA,TRBJ2-1,TRBV11-2,TGTGCCAGCAGCTTAGATGCGGCTAGCCCCCTTGGACAGTTCTTC,CASSLDAASPLGQFF